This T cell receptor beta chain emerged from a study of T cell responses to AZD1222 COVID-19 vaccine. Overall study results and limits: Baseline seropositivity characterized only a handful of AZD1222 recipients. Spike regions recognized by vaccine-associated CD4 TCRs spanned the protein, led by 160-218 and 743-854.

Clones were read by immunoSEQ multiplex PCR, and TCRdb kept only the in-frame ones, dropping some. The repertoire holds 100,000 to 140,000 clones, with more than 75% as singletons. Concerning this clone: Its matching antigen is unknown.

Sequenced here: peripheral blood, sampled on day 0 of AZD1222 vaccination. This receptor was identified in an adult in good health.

The DNA for the CDR3 is TGTGCCTGGGACCGCGGGCAGAACCAGGCTACAGATACGCAGTATTTT. Its translation: CAWDRGQNQATDTQYF. This sequence joins TRBV30 and TRBJ2-3; TRBD2 is a possible D gene (5 bases). Germline CDR1 and CDR2: GTSNPN and SVGIG (reference sequence). The ends were cut back, 5 bases at V and 3 bases at J, with 21 bases in the middle. The CDR3 has 16 residues.